The 23 T cell receptor beta chains below come from one sample, sequenced in a study of blood T cell repertoires in COVID-19 (dated by TCRdb to between 2020 and 2021). Libraries were built with the immunoSEQ multiplex PCR assay. Not all clones reach the TCRdb copy of this immuneACCESS table, which keeps in-frame sequences only. Checked studies attribute under half of the gap to unresolved V genes and leave the rest unexplained. For this sample the table gives roughly 260,000 clones, of which approximately 87% were detected only once. The top ten constitute 2% to 3% of the sample. The sequencing input was peripheral blood. The receptors come from a woman in her forties or fifties with acute or convalescent COVID-19.

The chain combines TRBV28 with TRBJ1-4; 7 nucleotides align to TRBD1. The junction had 10 bases not matched to a gene; V was cut back by 5 bases and J by 7 bases. Germline CDR1 reads MDHEN; CDR2 reads SYDVKM. CDR3 size: 15 residues. CDR3 bases: TGTGCCAGCAGTGAAATAGAAACAGGGGTTGAAAAACTGTTTTTT. It encodes CASSEIETGVEKLFF.

The chain combines TRBV7-2 with TRBJ2-1; D not certain. V dropped 1 base and J dropped 6 bases, with 10 bases sitting between them. Germline assignment: CDR1 SGHTA and CDR2 FQGNSA. This CDR3 is 14 amino acids long. The CDR3 protein is CASSLEPTGNEQFF. CDR3 DNA: TGTGCCAGCAGCTTAGAACCAACCGGCAATGAGCAGTTCTTC.

The genes are TRBV4-1 and TRBJ2-6, with 9 nucleotides matching TRBD1. Unmatched junction bases numbered 1, after V lost 3 bases and J lost 1 base. Germline V gene sequence: CDR1 MGHRA, CDR2 YSYEKL. The CDR3 consists of 16 residues. CDR3 in DNA: TGCGCCAGCAGCCAGGGGACAGGGTCTGGGGCCAACGTCCTGACTTTC. This sequence encodes CASSQGTGSGANVLTF.

In this sample, this clone turned up once. The V and J genes are TRBV2 and TRBJ1-5, with D possibly being TRBD1 (5 bases). CDR1 is SNHLY and CDR2 is FYNNEI in the germline V gene. The germline V and J ends were trimmed by 1 base and 8 bases, with 18 bases remaining between them. The CDR3 runs to 16 residues. The CDR3, as DNA: TGTGCCAGCAGTGAAGAGGGCGGGGCGTCACGGGAGCCCCAGCATTTT. It encodes CASSEEGGASREPQHF.

The chain uses TRBV7-2 and TRBJ1-5; 7 bases are a match to TRBD1. J gave up 3 bases and V 4 bases, and 6 bases lay outside the gene matches. In germline, CDR1 is SGHTA, CDR2 FQGNSA. CDR3 size: 15 residues. The CDR3 sequence is CASSSAGQLNQPQHF. CDR3 sequence (DNA): TGTGCCAGCAGCTCAGCGGGACAGCTCAATCAGCCCCAGCATTTT.

The chain is built from TRBV5-1 and TRBJ2-1; 14 nucleotides align to TRBD2. V was pared by 3 bases and J by 7 bases, with 9 bases of the junction left unmatched. The CDR3 loop spans 17 amino acids. Germline CDR1 and CDR2: SGHRS and YFSETQ. In DNA form, the CDR3 reads TGCGCCAGCAGCTCGACCGGGACTAGCGGGAGTTCAAATGAGCAGTTCTTC. It codes for CASSSTGTSGSSNEQFF.

This chain connects TRBV10-3 to TRBJ2-2; D remains unclear. Per germline, CDR1 ENHRY and CDR2 SYGVKD. The CDR3 covers 15 residues. Trimming removed 3 bases at V and 1 base at J, with 9 bases between. CDR3 bases: TGTGCCATCAGTGATAAAGACAAGAACACCGGGGAGCTGTTTTTT. This gives the protein CAISDKDKNTGELFF.

As to this clone: Other DNA sequences from this sample encode an identical CDR3 as well. The rearrangement joins TRBV6-5 to TRBJ2-7, with 12 bases fitting TRBD2. The germline gives CDR1 MNHEY, CDR2 SVGAGI. Trimming at V came to 4 bases and at J to 7 bases, leaving 5 bases not matched to a gene. This CDR3 is built from 14 residues. CDR3 amino acids: CASSFLAGGGEQYF. CDR3 nucleotides: TGTGCCAGCAGTTTCCTAGCGGGAGGGGGGGAGCAGTACTTC.

This rearrangement joins TRBV29-1 to TRBJ2-1; D possibly corresponds to TRBD2 (6 bases). The CDR3 runs 13 residues. Per the germline V gene, CDR1 is SQVTM and CDR2 is ANQGSEA. V was cut by 8 bases and J by 0 bases, with 11 bases left in between. The CDR3 spells CSLRGSSYNEQFF. The CDR3, as DNA: TGCAGCCTCCGGGGGAGCTCCTACAATGAGCAGTTCTTC.

The genes are TRBV7-7 and TRBJ2-2; maybe TRBD1 (6 bases). The V and J ends lost 4 bases and 3 bases respectively, with 12 bases between them. This CDR3 has 15 residues. Per the germline V gene, CDR1 is SSHAT and CDR2 is FNYEAQ (reference sequence). DNA for the CDR3: TGTGCCAGCAGCTCTTCCGGGACATACACCGGGGAGCTGTTTTTT. It yields the protein CASSSSGTYTGELFF.

V gene TRBV28 combines with J gene TRBJ2-7, with D tentatively TRBD2 (6 bases). V gave up 1 base and J gave up 0 bases, with 13 bases separating them. CDR3 length: 16 amino acids. The germline CDR1 and CDR2 sequences are MDHEN and SYDVKM. CDR3 in amino acids: CASSLLAGISSYEQYF. The CDR3 DNA is TGTGCCAGCAGTTTATTGGCGGGAATCAGCTCCTACGAGCAGTACTTC.

This clone was found a few times. This rearrangement joins TRBV5-1 to TRBJ2-1; TRBD2 aligns across 12 bases. J lost 8 bases, V lost 0 bases, and 3 bases had no gene match. In germline, CDR1 is SGHRS, CDR2 YFSETQ. CDR3 size: 15 residues. CDR3 sequence: CASSLGTSGIYEQFF. The CDR3 region has the DNA TGCGCCAGCAGCTTGGGGACTAGCGGGATCTATGAGCAGTTCTTC.

This sequence joins TRBV28 and TRBJ2-1, with D perhaps matching TRBD2 (5 bases). The V end was cut by 6 bases, the J end by 2 bases, with 14 bases between. There are 15 residues in the CDR3. CDR1 and CDR2 (germline): MDHEN, SYDVKM. CDR3 DNA: TGTGCCAGCAGAATACTAGGCGGGCCCTACAATGAGCAGTTCTTC. Translation gives CASRILGGPYNEQFF.

The J gene is TRBJ1-4, the V gene TRBV12-3 or TRBV12-4; D remains unclear. The CDR3 has 12 residues. Between the trimmed V and J ends, which lost 6 bases and 5 bases, there was a span of 7 bases. CDR3 sequence: CASSPGNEKLFF. The CDR3 DNA reads as TGTGCCAGCAGCCCAGGAAATGAAAAACTGTTTTTT.

The rearrangement uses TRBV19 and TRBJ1-1, with D possibly matching TRBD1 (5 bases). This CDR3 has 12 amino acids. The V gene's germline CDR1 is LNHDA and CDR2 SQIVND (reference sequence). V was cut by 7 bases and J by 5 bases, with 11 bases left in between. For the CDR3, the DNA is TGTGCCAGTACCCAAAAGGGGACTGAAGCTTTCTTT. It translates to CASTQKGTEAFF.

This clone was seen a few times. This sequence joins TRBV5-1 and TRBJ2-2, with TRBD1 matching over 8 bases. The CDR3 runs to 15 residues. The ends lost 4 bases at V and 0 bases at J; junction bases unmatched: 2. Germline V CDR1 and CDR2: SGHRS, YFSETQ. Written as DNA, the CDR3 is TGCGCCAGCAGCCCGGGACAGGCGAACACCGGGGAGCTGTTTTTT. Translated, it gives CASSPGQANTGELFF.

This chain joins TRBV7-9 and TRBJ1-2; D gene ambiguous. Germline lookup yields CDR1 SEHNR and CDR2 FQNEAQ (reference sequence). V gave up 7 bases and J gave up 4 bases, with 16 bases separating them. The CDR3 consists of 14 residues. The DNA of the CDR3 is TGTGCCAGCATCGAAGCCGGAGGGATCTATGGCTACACCTTC. It codes for CASIEAGGIYGYTF.

The chain combines TRBV7-2 with TRBJ1-5; 7 bases match TRBD1. V lost 5 bases, J lost 7 bases, and 11 bases stayed unmatched. Germline loops: CDR1 SGHTA, CDR2 FQGNSA. CDR3 length: 15 amino acids. The CDR3 bases are TGTGCCAGCAGCCTAGACCCTGACAGGGCGCAGCCCCAGCATTTT. This translates into CASSLDPDRAQPQHF.

This rearrangement joins TRBV19 to TRBJ2-5; the match to TRBD1 covers 10 bases. The V gene end was trimmed by 3 bases and the J gene end by 3 bases; junction bases not matched to a gene: 4. The CDR3 totals 15 residues. Germline V gene sequence: CDR1 LNHDA, CDR2 SQIVND (reference sequence). The CDR3 reads CASSILGTGEETQYF. In nucleotides, the CDR3 is TGTGCCAGTAGTATCTTGGGGACAGGGGAAGAGACCCAGTACTTC.

The chain carries TRBV19 and TRBJ1-5, with D perhaps matching TRBD1 (6 bases). The CDR3 loop spans 16 amino acids. The V end was cut by 7 bases, the J end by 4 bases, with 20 bases between. Germline V gene lookup returns CDR1 LNHDA and CDR2 SQIVND (reference sequence). CDR3 in DNA: TGTGCCAGTACCCCACAGGGACCGGGGTGGAATCAGCCCCAGCATTTT. It specifies CASTPQGPGWNQPQHF.

This chain joins TRBV5-4 and TRBJ2-3, with D possibly matching TRBD2 (5 bases). Germline CDR1 and CDR2: SGHNT and YYREEE (reference sequence). The V end lost 0 bases, the J end lost 4 bases, and 6 bases lay between the germline ends. The CDR3 length is 13 residues. The CDR3 loop is CASSLAGADTQYF. The CDR3 region has the DNA TGTGCCAGCAGCTTGGCCGGGGCAGATACGCAGTATTTT.

This chain connects TRBV5-1 to TRBJ1-6; 7 bases align to TRBD1. This CDR3 spans 13 amino acids. CDR1 SGHRS and CDR2 YFSETQ come from the germline V gene. The V segment lost 2 bases and the J segment 10 bases; nucleotides outside the gene matches: 3. In DNA form, the CDR3 reads TGCGCCAGCAGCTTCGACAGGGAATCACCCCTCCACTTT. This encodes CASSFDRESPLHF.

This clone was observed a handful of times. This chain joins TRBV4-2 and TRBJ2-7, with 11 bases fitting TRBD2. Germline V gene data show CDR1 as LGHNA and CDR2 as YNFKEQ. The CDR3 contains 15 residues. With V trimmed by 1 base and J by 3 bases, 2 bases remained unmatched. The CDR3: CASSQAGTSGYEQYF. CDR3 DNA: TGTGCCAGCAGCCAAGCCGGGACTAGCGGCTACGAGCAGTACTTC.